This T cell receptor beta chain derives from a study of blood T cell repertoires in COVID-19. Study-wide context: PBMCs, B-cell-depleted T cells, or T cells were the source of the cDNA or gDNA that made up the material.

The protocol was immunoSEQ multiplex PCR, while the TCRdb copy is restricted to in-frame clones and leaves out a portion. This sample has about 280,000 clones, with 85% found just once. CDR1 and CDR2 (germline): SGDLS, YYNGEE. The CDR3 extends over 14 amino acids. J gave up 5 bases and V 3 bases, and 4 bases lay outside the gene matches. This clone was detected only a few times. Participant age was roughly 18 to 95 years, and participants resided in 24 US areas. The TCR sequence derives from a woman in her 50s who had recovered from COVID-19. Material: PBMCs or T cells enriched from blood (not recorded which). The rearrangement joins TRBV9 to TRBJ2-7, with 11 bases aligning to TRBD1. The CDR3 coding sequence is TGTGCCAGCAGCGATGGACAGGGGGCGAACGAGCAGTACTTC. This gives the protein CASSDGQGANEQYF.